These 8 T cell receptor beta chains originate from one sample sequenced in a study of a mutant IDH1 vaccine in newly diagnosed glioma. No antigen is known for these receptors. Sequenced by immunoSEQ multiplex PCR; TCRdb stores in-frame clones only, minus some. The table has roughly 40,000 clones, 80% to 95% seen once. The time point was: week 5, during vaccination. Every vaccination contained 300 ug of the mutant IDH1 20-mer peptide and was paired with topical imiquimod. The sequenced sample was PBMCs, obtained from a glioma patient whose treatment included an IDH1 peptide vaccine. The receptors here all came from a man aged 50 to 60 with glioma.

DNA of the CDR3: TGTGCCAGCAGCCATCCGACTAGCGGGAGTCCGGTTTCCTACAATGAGCAGTTCTTC. Amino acids: CASSHPTSGSPVSYNEQFF. V is TRBV9 and J is TRBJ2-1, with 12 bases aligning to TRBD2. CDR1 is SGDLS, CDR2 YYNGEE, per germline. With 4 bases clipped from V and 1 base from J, the junction kept 12 bases outside the gene matches. The CDR3 is 19 amino acids. The complete variable domain, with remaining parts taken from reference TRBV9 and TRBJ2-1, reads DSGVTQTPKHLITATGQRVTLRCSPRSGDLSVYWYQQSLDQGLQFLIQYYNGEERAKGNILERFSAQQFPDLHSELNLSSLELGDSALYFCASSHPTSGSPVSYNEQFFGPGTRLTVL.

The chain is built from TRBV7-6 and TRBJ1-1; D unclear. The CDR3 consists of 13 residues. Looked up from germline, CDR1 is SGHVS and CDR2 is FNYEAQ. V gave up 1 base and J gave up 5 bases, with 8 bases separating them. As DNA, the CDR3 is TGTGCCAGCAGCTTAGTTGCGGGGACTGAAGCTTTCTTT. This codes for CASSLVAGTEAFF.

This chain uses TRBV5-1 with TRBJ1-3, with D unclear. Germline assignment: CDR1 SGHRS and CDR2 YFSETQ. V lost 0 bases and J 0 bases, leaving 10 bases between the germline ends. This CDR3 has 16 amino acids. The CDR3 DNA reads TGCGCCAGCAGCTTGGAGGCGTCGAGCTCTGGAAACACCATATATTTT. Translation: CASSLEASSSGNTIYF.

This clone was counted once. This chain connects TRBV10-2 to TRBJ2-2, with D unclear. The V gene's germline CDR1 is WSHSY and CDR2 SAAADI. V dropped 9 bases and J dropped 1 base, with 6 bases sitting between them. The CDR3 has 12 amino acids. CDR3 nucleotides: TGCGCCAGTCGACAGAACACCGGGGAGCTGTTTTTT. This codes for CASRQNTGELFF.

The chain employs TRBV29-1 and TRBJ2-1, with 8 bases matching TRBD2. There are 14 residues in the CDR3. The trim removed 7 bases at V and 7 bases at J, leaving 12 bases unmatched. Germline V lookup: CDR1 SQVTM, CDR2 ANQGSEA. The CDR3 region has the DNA TGCAGCGCCCATAGCGGGGTGTTGAAAAATGAGCAGTTCTTC. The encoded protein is CSAHSGVLKNEQFF.

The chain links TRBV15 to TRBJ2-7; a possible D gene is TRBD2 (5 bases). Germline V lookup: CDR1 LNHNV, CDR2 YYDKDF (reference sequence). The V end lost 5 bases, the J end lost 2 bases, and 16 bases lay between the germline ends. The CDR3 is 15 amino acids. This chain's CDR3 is CATSGGRTSAYEQYF. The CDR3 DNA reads TGTGCCACCAGCGGAGGAAGGACGTCCGCCTACGAGCAGTACTTC. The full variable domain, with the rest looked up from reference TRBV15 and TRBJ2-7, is DAMVIQNPRYQVTQFGKPVTLSCSQTLNHNVMYWYQQKSSQAPKLLFHYYDKDFNNEADTPDNFQSRRPNTSFCFLDIRSPGLGDTAMYLCATSGGRTSAYEQYFGPGTRLTVT.

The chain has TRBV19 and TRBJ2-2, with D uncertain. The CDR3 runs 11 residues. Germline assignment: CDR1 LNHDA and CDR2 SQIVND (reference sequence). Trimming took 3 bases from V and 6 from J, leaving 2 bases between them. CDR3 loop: CASSISGELFF. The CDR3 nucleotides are TGTGCCAGTAGTATCTCCGGGGAGCTGTTTTTT.

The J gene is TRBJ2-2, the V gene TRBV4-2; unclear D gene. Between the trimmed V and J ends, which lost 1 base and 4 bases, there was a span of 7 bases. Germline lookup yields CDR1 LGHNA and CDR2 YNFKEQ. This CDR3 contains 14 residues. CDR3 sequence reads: CASSQASGTGELFF. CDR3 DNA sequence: TGTGCCAGCAGCCAAGCATCTGGCACCGGGGAGCTGTTTTTT.